This T cell receptor beta chain was recorded in a study of response to subunit inactivated influenza vaccine. TCRdb called the RT-PCR reads again in MiXCR, with one record for every CDR3 protein. Of 650,000 or so distinct CDR3 sequences in the sample, 14% were seen once. Comment on this clonotype: Its cognate antigen is unknown.

Notes on the study in general: Each seasonal influenza vaccination, the authors suggested, recruits few new T cells.

The specimen was PBMCs from blood, collected 14 to 15 days before vaccination. The sequence came from a man aged 50-59 years who received an inactivated influenza vaccine.

CDR3 sequence (DNA): TGCAGTGGAACTAGCGGGAGCGGGGGCTACGAGCAGTACTTC. Translation gives CSGTSGSGGYEQYF. V gene TRBV20-1 combines with J gene TRBJ2-7, with TRBD2 identical over 11 bases. Germline CDR1 reads DFQATT; CDR2 reads SNEGSKA (reference sequence). V shed 7 bases, J shed 3 bases, and the junction held 8 bases outside the gene matches. The CDR3 sequence is 14 residues long.